These 28 T cell receptor beta chains share one sample of origin, sequenced in a study of beta chain features in type 1 diabetes. Study outcomes and limitations: Researchers report that Type 1 diabetes patients had moderately but significantly shorter TCRB CDR3s across all four CD4+ subsets.

For these TCRs, the target antigens are not known. Sequencing targeted expressed TCRB transcripts, as all isolated RNA had been reverse transcribed. The repertoire was sequenced with immunoSEQ multiplex PCR; TCRdb's copy has only in-frame clones and lacks some. The sample has hundreds of thousands of clones, over 12% seen once; the top ten hold 0.035% to 0.04%. The sequencing sample was made of naive CD4+ T cells from blood. The receptors come from a man between 18 and 29 years old with type 1 diabetes.

The chain uses TRBV28 and TRBJ1-1; D is uncertain. Germline loops: CDR1 MDHEN, CDR2 SYDVKM. The CDR3 extends over 12 amino acids. Trimming took 5 bases from V and 10 from J, leaving 14 bases between them. The CDR3 loop reads CASSPKDRGAFF. The CDR3 bases are TGTGCCAGCAGTCCCAAGGACCGTGGAGCTTTCTTT.

This clone has only a few counts. This chain connects TRBV5-4 to TRBJ2-7; no clear D gene. Trimming left V 4 bases short and J 5 bases short, with 19 bases between. CDR1 is SGHNT, CDR2 YYREEE, per germline (reference sequence). The CDR3 contains 15 residues. CDR3 loop: CASSRPNLIGNEQYF. The CDR3 region has the DNA TGTGCCAGCAGCCGCCCCAATCTCATTGGGAACGAGCAGTACTTC.

This clone turned up a few times. The chain combines TRBV27 with TRBJ2-7, with 8 bases matching TRBD1. The V segment lost 7 bases and the J segment 0 bases; nucleotides outside the gene matches: 2. CDR3 length equals 13 residues. Germline-derived CDR1 and CDR2 are MNHEY and SMNVEV (reference sequence). The chain's CDR3 is CASTGTGSYEQYF. CDR3 DNA: TGTGCCAGCACAGGGACAGGCTCCTACGAGCAGTACTTC.

This CDR3 reads CASSPPGGSGDTQYF. In DNA form, the CDR3 reads TGTGCCAGCAGTCCCCCGGGCGGGAGTGGAGATACGCAGTATTTT. This sequence joins TRBV7-9 and TRBJ2-3, with TRBD2 identical over 7 bases. The CDR3 length is 15 residues. J gave up 5 bases and V 6 bases, and 11 bases lay outside the gene matches. CDR1 is SEHNR and CDR2 is FQNEAQ in the germline V gene (reference sequence).

The chain uses TRBV18 and TRBJ1-4; D is undetermined. CDR3 size: 13 residues. Trimming took 3 bases from V and 8 from J, leaving 10 bases between them. Germline V gives CDR1 KGHSH, CDR2 LQKENI. Here the CDR3 DNA reads TGTGCCAGCTCACCCCGTGGGCACGAAAAACTGTTTTTT. Amino acids: CASSPRGHEKLFF.

The V call is TRBV6-5, the J call TRBJ2-7, with TRBD2 identical over 7 bases. The CDR3 is 15 residues long. The V segment lost 0 bases and the J segment 1 base; nucleotides outside the gene matches: 3. CDR1 and CDR2 from the germline V gene are MNHEY and SVGAGI. CDR3 bases: TGTGCCAGCAGTTACTCGGCTAGCGGATCCTACGAGCAGTACTTC. Translation gives CASSYSASGSYEQYF.

The V gene is TRBV7-2, the J gene TRBJ2-1; TRBD1 might be the D (7 bases). V was cut by 4 bases and J by 2 bases, with 15 bases left in between. From germline, CDR1 is SGHTA and CDR2 FQGNSA. The CDR3 runs to 16 residues. CDR3: CASSSFGGQPYNEQFF. CDR3 nucleotides: TGTGCCAGCAGCTCATTCGGGGGACAGCCCTACAATGAGCAGTTCTTC.

The chain has TRBV5-1 and TRBJ1-1; possible D gene TRBD1, 6 bases. Trimming removed 0 bases at V and 4 bases at J, with 13 bases between. CDR1 and CDR2 from the germline V gene are SGHRS and YFSETQ. The length of the CDR3 is 15 residues. This chain's CDR3 is CASSLGSGVPTEAFF. The CDR3 nucleotides read TGCGCCAGCAGCTTGGGGTCAGGGGTTCCCACTGAAGCTTTCTTT.

This clone occurred a few times. The rearrangement joins TRBV2 to TRBJ1-1; D gene ambiguous. The length of the CDR3 is 13 residues. Germline V gene sequence: CDR1 SNHLY, CDR2 FYNNEI. Trimming pared 7 bases from V and 0 bases from J, leaving 9 bases between. The CDR3 nucleotides read TGTGCCAGCATGGTCGACATGAACACTGAAGCTTTCTTT. Translation: CASMVDMNTEAFF.

This clone was picked up a small number of times. The rearrangement uses TRBV29-1 and TRBJ1-4; possibly TRBD1 for D (5 bases). V was pared by 1 base and J by 8 bases, with 8 bases between. The length of the CDR3 is 12 residues. Per the germline V gene, CDR1 is SQVTM and CDR2 is ANQGSEA. DNA of the CDR3: TGCAGCGTTGAAGTATCAGGGGAAAAACTGTTTTTT. As protein: CSVEVSGEKLFF.

The J gene is TRBJ2-7, the V gene TRBV11-2; D gene unclear. Between the trimmed V and J ends, which lost 3 bases and 7 bases, there was a span of 19 bases. The CDR3 runs to 15 residues. Germline V gene data show CDR1 as SGHAT and CDR2 as FQNNGV. CDR3 in DNA: TGTGCCAGCAGCTTCTCATTCTCTGGCGGATGGGAGCAGTACTTC. Translated: CASSFSFSGGWEQYF.

The gene calls are TRBV7-9 and TRBJ2-7; TRBD2 agrees at 14 bases. The CDR3 is made up of 16 amino acids. Trimming at V came to 5 bases and at J to 4 bases, leaving 7 bases not matched to a gene. Germline CDR1 SEHNR, CDR2 FQNEAQ (reference sequence). The CDR3 region is CASSSGTSGSFYEQYF. DNA of the CDR3: TGTGCCAGCAGCAGCGGGACTAGCGGGAGTTTTTACGAGCAGTACTTC.

J is TRBJ2-1 and V is TRBV2; TRBD2 might be the D (5 bases). The CDR3 is 13 residues long. V gave up 6 bases and J gave up 8 bases, with 14 bases separating them. Germline-derived CDR1 and CDR2 are SNHLY and FYNNEI. CDR3 sequence (DNA): TGTGCCAGCAGCCCTTTCGGGAACGATGAGCAGTTCTTC. Protein: CASSPFGNDEQFF.

The V gene is TRBV9, the J gene TRBJ2-7; a weak D match, TRBD2 (5 bases). CDR3 length: 12 residues. V lost 0 bases to trimming and J lost 6 bases, with 7 bases between them. Germline V gives CDR1 SGDLS, CDR2 YYNGEE. The CDR3 coding sequence is TGTGCCAGCAGCGTAGCTGCGGGCGAGCAGTACTTC. Translated: CASSVAAGEQYF.

In this sample, this clone turned up a few times. The rearrangement joins TRBV7-2 to TRBJ1-1; 7 bases fit TRBD1. The CDR3 length is 15 residues. Germline-derived CDR1 and CDR2 are SGHTA and FQGNSA. V lost 1 base and J lost 1; bases outside the gene matches: 3. The CDR3 region is CASSLVGTENTEAFF. The DNA of the CDR3 is TGTGCCAGCAGCTTAGTAGGGACAGAGAACACTGAAGCTTTCTTT.

A few counts support this clone. V usage is TRBV7-9 and J usage is TRBJ1-2; 9 nucleotides align to TRBD1. The CDR3 spans 12 residues. V dropped 4 bases and J dropped 12; count of bases not matched to a gene: 6. Per the germline V gene, CDR1 is SEHNR and CDR2 is FQNEAQ (reference sequence). CDR3 in amino acids: CASSWDREVNTF. The CDR3, as DNA: TGTGCCAGCAGCTGGGACAGGGAGGTGAACACCTTC.

This clone was counted a few times. The V and J genes are TRBV19 and TRBJ1-1, with a weak D call TRBD1 (6 bases). V lost 8 bases and J lost 3, with 13 bases in between. Germline V gives CDR1 LNHDA, CDR2 SQIVND (reference sequence). There are 13 residues in the CDR3. This CDR3 reads CASGYREDTEAFF. The CDR3 DNA follows: TGTGCCAGTGGCTACAGGGAGGACACTGAAGCTTTCTTT.

In nucleotides, the CDR3 is TGTGCCAGCAGCTTAGCGTCGGGTTACTCCTACGAGCAGTACTTC. This gives the protein CASSLASGYSYEQYF. The gene calls are TRBV11-1 and TRBJ2-7, with unresolved D. Germline V lookup: CDR1 SGHAT, CDR2 FQDESV (reference sequence). The CDR3 runs to 15 residues. V lost 0 bases to trimming and J lost 0 bases, with 9 bases between them.

This clone turned up a few times. This chain uses TRBV10-3 with TRBJ2-7; TRBD2 agrees at 10 bases. The CDR3 runs 16 residues. Germline CDR1 is ENHRY and CDR2 is SYGVKD. V trimming: 0 bases; J trimming: 7 bases; junction bases outside the gene matches: 9. CDR3 loop: CAISESGAGGPGEQYF. Here the CDR3 DNA reads TGTGCCATCAGTGAGTCTGGAGCGGGAGGGCCGGGGGAGCAGTACTTC.

This clone turned up a few times. The chain has TRBV15 and TRBJ2-7; D gene unclear. Between the trimmed V and J ends, which lost 1 base and 3 bases, there was a span of 16 bases. The CDR3 loop spans 16 amino acids. Germline V gives CDR1 LNHNV, CDR2 YYDKDF (reference sequence). CDR3 coding DNA: TGTGCCACCAGCAGAGCGGCCAGCAGTGGGGTCTACGAGCAGTACTTC. Amino acids: CATSRAASSGVYEQYF.

The sample holds a few counts of this clone. The chain uses TRBV4-3 and TRBJ2-1, with D tentatively TRBD2 (6 bases). Trimming shortened V by 0 bases and J by 2 bases, and 14 bases separated the two germline ends. CDR1 is LGHNA and CDR2 is YSLEER in the germline V gene. This CDR3 is built from 17 residues. The CDR3 loop reads CASSQEVAGLTYNEQFF. The CDR3 DNA reads TGCGCCAGCAGCCAAGAAGTTGCGGGGCTGACCTACAATGAGCAGTTCTTC.

The V and J genes are TRBV14 and TRBJ1-1; D not resolved. The V and J ends lost 0 bases and 7 bases respectively, with 6 bases between them. This CDR3 is 12 amino acids long. Per germline, CDR1 SGHDN and CDR2 FVKESK. The CDR3 sequence: CASSQEGIEAFF. CDR3 nucleotides: TGTGCCAGCAGCCAAGAGGGGATTGAAGCTTTCTTT.

The chain combines TRBV7-6 with TRBJ2-2, with D possibly being TRBD2 (5 bases). The CDR3 spans 15 residues. CDR1 and CDR2 from the germline V gene are SGHVS and FNYEAQ. V was clipped by 5 bases and J by 6 bases, with 16 bases between them. CDR3 sequence reads: CASSPRLSSAGELFF. The CDR3 bases are TGTGCCAGCAGCCCCCGACTAAGTTCTGCCGGGGAGCTGTTTTTT.

The chain has TRBV7-6 and TRBJ2-4; D remains ambiguous. The V gene lost 5 bases and the J gene lost 3 bases, with 14 bases spanning the gap. This CDR3 region has 15 residues. Germline lookup yields CDR1 SGHVS and CDR2 FNYEAQ. For the CDR3, the DNA is TGTGCCAGCAGCCGGCCTGGGATCGGCAAAAACATTCAGTACTTC. This codes for CASSRPGIGKNIQYF.

The rearrangement joins TRBV29-1 to TRBJ2-1; D assignment may be TRBD1 or TRBD2 (7 bases each). V was clipped by 7 bases and J by 3 bases, with 13 bases between them. CDR3 length equals 13 residues. Germline V gene lookup returns CDR1 SQVTM and CDR2 ANQGSEA. The CDR3 nucleotides read TGCAGCGGAGCGGGACAGATCTACAATGAGCAGTTCTTC. This sequence encodes CSGAGQIYNEQFF.

CDR3 sequence reads: CASSRSGDRVGEKLFF. In DNA form, the CDR3 reads TGCGCCAGCAGCCGCTCAGGGGACAGGGTCGGCGAAAAACTGTTTTTT. V usage is TRBV4-1 and J usage is TRBJ1-4, with TRBD1 matching 9 bases. The CDR3 consists of 16 residues. V was clipped by 4 bases and J by 8 bases; unmatched bases: 11. Germline CDR1 MGHRA, CDR2 YSYEKL.

In its sample, this clone was seen a few times. V usage is TRBV18 and J usage is TRBJ2-5; perhaps TRBD2 as D (6 bases). The CDR3 runs 14 residues. Germline V gives CDR1 KGHSH, CDR2 LQKENI. The V and J ends lost 3 bases and 5 bases respectively, with 13 bases between them. For the CDR3, the DNA is TGTGCCAGCTCACCTCCCAGACTAGGGGAGACCCAGTACTTC. Translated: CASSPPRLGETQYF.

This clone was recorded a few times. The J gene is TRBJ2-1, the V gene TRBV10-3, with 7 bases matching TRBD1. This CDR3 has 15 amino acids. Trimming at V came to 7 bases and at J to 5 bases, leaving 11 bases not matched to a gene. CDR1 and CDR2 from the germline V gene are ENHRY and SYGVKD. The CDR3 protein is CAINNRGGEDNEQFF. CDR3 DNA sequence: TGTGCCATCAACAACAGGGGTGGCGAGGACAATGAGCAGTTCTTC.